This TCR beta chain is from a study of OX40 agonist ivuxolimab in advanced cancers. V was trimmed by 2 bases and J by 0 bases, leaving 5 bases between them. Germline V gene sequence: CDR1 SGHDT, CDR2 YYEEEE. CDR3 length: 13 residues. Data came from immunoSEQ multiplex PCR; TCRdb stores just in-frame clones and leaves some out. The sample consists of fewer than 95,000 clones, around four fifths of them appearing once. This receptor was identified in an adult with an advanced solid tumor such as melanoma, head and neck, liver or kidney cancer. The V gene is TRBV5-6, the J gene TRBJ1-1; D gene unclear. Sequencing used CD4+ or CD8+ T cells sorted from blood, obtained in a trial of the OX40 agonist ivuxolimab. The DNA for the CDR3 is TGTGCCAGCAGCTTCGGACTGAACACTGAAGCTTTCTTT. This codes for CASSFGLNTEAFF. The full variable domain, in which reference TRBV5-6 and TRBJ1-1 provide the parts outside the CDR3, is DAGVTQSPTHLIKTRGQQVTLRCSPKSGHDTVSWYQQALGQGPQFIFQYYEEEERQRGNFPDRFSGHQFPNYSSELNVNALLLGDSALYLCASSFGLNTEAFFGQGTRLTVV.